This T cell receptor (beta chain) emerged from a study of shared clonotypes between healthy human individuals. At the level of the study: Per donor, CD8 memory used one plate, CD8 naive used two, CD4 memory used three and CD4 naive used three. Study-level findings and limits: Donors were few, which limited the genetic and exposure-history diversity represented.

Concerning this clone itself: The antigen is unknown.

CD4+ cells underwent separation, giving CD45RA+ naive and CD45RA-negative memory subsets. Unmatched junction bases numbered 11, after V lost 0 bases and J lost 4 bases. This CDR3 contains 19 residues. Germline V gene lookup returns CDR1 LGHNA and CDR2 YSLEER. Using immunoSEQ multiplex PCR, the repertoire was profiled, and TCRdb retains in-frame clones only, with some absent. Found here are fewer than 400,000 clones, about 74% of them singletons; the top ten hold about 9.4%. V and J are TRBV4-3 and TRBJ2-3; 12 nucleotides line up with TRBD2. What was sequenced was memory CD4+ T cells sorted from blood. As for subset: CD45RA-negative fraction. The sequence was collected from a man aged 30-40 years in good health. The CDR3 here is CASSQDLPSGRVLADTQYF. The CDR3 nucleotides are TGCGCCAGCAGCCAAGATCTCCCTAGCGGGAGGGTTCTAGCAGATACGCAGTATTTT.